The source of this T cell receptor (beta chain) is a study of blood T cell repertoires in COVID-19. Across the study: The United States, Italy and Spain were the sources of the acute and convalescent COVID-19 samples.

Germline lookup yields CDR1 SGHAT and CDR2 FQNNGV. V trimming: 3 bases; J trimming: 8 bases; junction bases outside the gene matches: 4. The CDR3 runs to 13 residues. Data came from immunoSEQ multiplex PCR; TCRdb stores just in-frame clones and leaves some out. The sample carries about 370,000 clones, roughly 90% recorded once. This chain joins TRBV11-2 and TRBJ2-4, with 7 bases lining up with TRBD2. The sequenced material came from peripheral blood. This TCR was sampled from a woman in her twenties or thirties with COVID-19, enrolled during active disease. The CDR3 DNA follows: TGTGCCAGCAGCTTCGCGGGGGAGGACATTCAGTACTTC. This codes for CASSFAGEDIQYF. Variable domain in full (rest from reference TRBV11-2 and TRBJ2-4): EAGVAQSPRYKIIEKRQSVAFWCNPISGHATLYWYQQILGQGPKLLIQFQNNGVVDDSQLPKDRFSAERLKGVDSTLKIQPAKLEDSAVYLCASSFAGEDIQYFGAGTRLSVL.